The 19 T cell receptor beta chains below were found in one sample sequenced in a study of T cell responses to AZD1222 COVID-19 vaccine. Sequencing was performed with immunoSEQ multiplex PCR; in TCRdb, only in-frame clones are kept and a portion is missing. The table records about 100,000 clones, 70% to 90% of them present only once. The sequencing used peripheral blood, collected on day 0 of AZD1222 vaccination. Receptors originate from an adult in good health.

This chain uses TRBV27 with TRBJ1-1, with 9 bases fitting TRBD1. Germline CDR1 and CDR2: MNHEY and SMNVEV (reference sequence). This CDR3 comprises 14 residues. The V and J ends lost 6 bases and 4 bases, in that order; junction bases with no gene match: 6. CDR3 coding DNA: TGTGCCAGCAGGAAACAGGGGGCGGTCACTGAAGCTTTCTTT. Residues: CASRKQGAVTEAFF.

This chain connects TRBV6-5 to TRBJ2-2; the D is unclear. The CDR3 contains 14 residues. CDR1 is MNHEY, CDR2 SVGAGI, per germline. V gave up 4 bases and J gave up 1 base, with 7 bases separating them. The CDR3 here is CASSWSGNTGELFF. CDR3 sequence (DNA): TGTGCCAGCAGTTGGTCCGGGAACACCGGGGAGCTGTTTTTT.

This clone turned up a few times. The rearrangement links TRBV2 to TRBJ1-1, with 7 bases lining up with TRBD1. The CDR3 is 13 residues long. After removal of 6 bases from V and 11 bases from J, the junction contained 12 bases not matched to a gene. Germline V lookup: CDR1 SNHLY, CDR2 FYNNEI. CDR3 amino acids: CASSFGQATMAFF. CDR3 nucleotides: TGTGCCAGCAGCTTCGGACAGGCAACGATGGCTTTCTTT.

CDR3 DNA sequence: TGTGCCAGCAGCGGGAAGCGGGAGAGCTCCTACAATGAGCAGTTCTTC. Protein product: CASSGKRESSYNEQFF. This chain joins TRBV9 and TRBJ2-1, with 8 nucleotides matching TRBD2. J gave up 0 bases and V 3 bases, and 5 bases lay outside the gene matches. Germline lookup yields CDR1 SGDLS and CDR2 YYNGEE. The CDR3 is 16 residues long.

This clone appeared a single time. The chain links TRBV15 to TRBJ2-7; possible D gene TRBD1, 5 bases. Trimming took off 0 bases at V and 3 bases at J, with 12 bases between the two ends. CDR1 is LNHNV, CDR2 YYDKDF, per germline (reference sequence). The CDR3 loop spans 15 amino acids. The CDR3 is CATSREETVSYEQYF. DNA for the CDR3: TGTGCCACCAGCAGAGAGGAGACAGTAAGCTACGAGCAGTACTTC.

The genes are TRBV7-9 and TRBJ2-5; the D is unclear. V lost 3 bases and J 2 bases, leaving 10 bases between the germline ends. This CDR3 has 14 residues. Looked up from germline, CDR1 is SEHNR and CDR2 is FQNEAQ (reference sequence). The chain's CDR3 is CASSFNAGQETQYF. DNA for the CDR3: TGTGCCAGCAGCTTCAACGCCGGACAAGAGACCCAGTACTTC.

This clone was detected only once. The rearrangement links TRBV7-9 to TRBJ2-1; no clear D gene. CDR3 length: 16 amino acids. V was trimmed by 5 bases and J by 5 bases, leaving 19 bases between them. Germline-derived CDR1 and CDR2 are SEHNR and FQNEAQ (reference sequence). This CDR3 is CASSPVGGFPHNEQFF. The CDR3 DNA sequence: TGTGCCAGCAGCCCGGTCGGTGGTTTTCCTCACAATGAGCAGTTCTTC.

The chain combines TRBV12-3 or TRBV12-4 with TRBJ2-7, with 7 bases that match TRBD1. V lost 6 bases and J lost 2; bases outside the gene matches: 4. The CDR3 consists of 13 residues. The CDR3 DNA reads TGTGCCAGCAGCGAGACAGGGCCCTACGAGCAGTACTTC. It codes for CASSETGPYEQYF.

The chain carries TRBV6-5 and TRBJ2-1, with D maybe TRBD1 (6 bases). The CDR3 loop spans 13 amino acids. Trimming shortened V by 6 bases and J by 13 bases, and 19 bases separated the two germline ends. Germline V gene sequence: CDR1 MNHEY, CDR2 SVGAGI. CDR3 bases: TGTGCCAGCAGCGACTTAACGGACAGCGTTCAGTTCTTC. This translates into CASSDLTDSVQFF.

The rearrangement links TRBV9 to TRBJ1-3, with D tentatively TRBD1 (6 bases). Germline lookup yields CDR1 SGDLS and CDR2 YYNGEE. The CDR3 totals 15 residues. The V gene lost 2 bases and the J gene lost 0 bases, with 9 bases spanning the gap. The CDR3: CASSVTGTSGNTIYF. In nucleotides, the CDR3 is TGTGCCAGCAGCGTGACAGGAACCTCTGGAAACACCATATATTTT. The whole variable domain, remainder taken from reference TRBV9 and TRBJ1-3, is DSGVTQTPKHLITATGQRVTLRCSPRSGDLSVYWYQQSLDQGLQFLIQYYNGEERAKGNILERFSAQQFPDLHSELNLSSLELGDSALYFCASSVTGTSGNTIYFGEGSWLTVV.

The chain joins TRBV19 to TRBJ2-3; D ambiguous. CDR1 LNHDA and CDR2 SQIVND come from the germline V gene (reference sequence). V was shortened by 3 bases and J by 6 bases, with 7 bases between the two germline ends. This CDR3 is built from 12 residues. The chain's CDR3 is CASSIRRDTQYF. CDR3 DNA sequence: TGTGCCAGTAGTATCAGACGGGATACGCAGTATTTT.

CDR3 bases: TGTGCCACCAGCGCTGGAGGGGTCGGGGCCAACGTCCTGACTTTC. It translates to CATSAGGVGANVLTF. The chain couples TRBV15 to TRBJ2-6; tentatively, D is TRBD2 (6 bases). Germline assignment: CDR1 LNHNV and CDR2 YYDKDF (reference sequence). V was pared by 5 bases and J by 4 bases, with 12 bases between. CDR3 size: 15 residues.

This rearrangement joins TRBV19 to TRBJ2-1; 10 nucleotides align to TRBD2. Looked up from germline, CDR1 is LNHDA and CDR2 is SQIVND (reference sequence). CDR3 length: 16 residues. After removal of 1 base from V and 8 bases from J, the junction contained 8 bases not matched to a gene. The CDR3 region has the DNA TGTGCCAGTAGTATAGGGGCTAGCGGGAGTTTCGATGAGCAGTTCTTC. Protein: CASSIGASGSFDEQFF.

J is TRBJ1-2 and V is TRBV9, with a weak D call TRBD1 (5 bases). In germline, CDR1 is SGDLS, CDR2 YYNGEE. CDR3 length: 14 residues. V lost 4 bases and J 5 bases, leaving 15 bases between the germline ends. The chain's CDR3 is CASSRPGTYYGYTF. The CDR3 DNA is TGTGCCAGCAGCAGGCCGGGGACGTATTATGGCTACACCTTC. Looking up the rest from reference TRBV9 and TRBJ1-2 gives the full variable domain: DSGVTQTPKHLITATGQRVTLRCSPRSGDLSVYWYQQSLDQGLQFLIQYYNGEERAKGNILERFSAQQFPDLHSELNLSSLELGDSALYFCASSRPGTYYGYTFGSGTRLTVV.

This chain's CDR3 is CASSPPLAGGLGANVLTF. DNA for the CDR3: TGTGCCAGCAGTCCCCCTCTAGCGGGGGGGCTTGGGGCCAACGTCCTGACTTTC. The genes are TRBV2 and TRBJ2-6; 12 bases are shared with TRBD2. The CDR3 runs 18 residues. CDR1 is SNHLY, CDR2 FYNNEI, per germline. After removal of 5 bases from V and 3 bases from J, the junction contained 8 bases not matched to a gene.

V gene TRBV4-2 combines with J gene TRBJ1-6, with a tentative D call TRBD1 (5 bases). The CDR3 has 15 amino acids. V was trimmed by 4 bases and J by 6 bases, leaving 13 bases between them. CDR1 and CDR2 from the germline V gene are LGHNA and YNFKEQ. The CDR3 protein is CASSPTRGANSPLHF. CDR3 in DNA: TGTGCCAGCAGCCCTACGAGGGGAGCTAATTCACCCCTCCACTTT.

V is TRBV2 and J is TRBJ1-2, with unresolved D. V was shortened by 5 bases and J by 4 bases, with 8 bases between the two germline ends. Germline V gene data show CDR1 as SNHLY and CDR2 as FYNNEI. The length of the CDR3 is 12 residues. CDR3 DNA sequence: TGTGCCAGCAGTACGGACCTCTATGGCTACACCTTC. This codes for CASSTDLYGYTF. The complete variable domain, with remaining parts taken from reference TRBV2 and TRBJ1-2, reads EPEVTQTPSHQVTQMGQEVILRCVPISNHLYFYWYRQILGQKVEFLVSFYNNEISEKSEIFDDQFSVERPDGSNFTLKIRSTKLEDSAMYFCASSTDLYGYTFGSGTRLTVV.

For this clone: The sample has other DNA sequences that encode this CDR3 too. The chain recombines TRBV5-5 with TRBJ2-3; a possible D gene is TRBD2 (6 bases). In germline, CDR1 is SGHKS, CDR2 YYEKEE (reference sequence). The CDR3 is made up of 16 amino acids. V was clipped by 1 base and J by 2 bases, with 14 bases between them. As DNA, the CDR3 is TGTGCCAGCAGCTTGTCAACGGGGGTGAACACAGATACGCAGTATTTT. It translates to CASSLSTGVNTDTQYF.

The chain joins TRBV5-1 to TRBJ2-2; D gene unclear. The V end was cut by 0 bases, the J end by 4 bases, with 4 bases between. Germline CDR1 reads SGHRS; CDR2 reads YFSETQ. This CDR3 contains 13 residues. The CDR3 loop is CASSLAGTGELFF. As DNA, the CDR3 is TGCGCCAGCAGCTTGGCGGGCACCGGGGAGCTGTTTTTT.